The entry below gives a single T cell receptor beta chain sequence along with its context. This record belongs to a study of CD8 T cells in Susac syndrome. The CDR3 runs 15 residues. Per germline, CDR1 LGHNA and CDR2 YSLEER. With 1 base removed from V and 4 bases from J, the gap between germline ends came to 13 bases. Reverse transcription used roughly 0.5 to 1 ug RNA and random hexamers. TCRdb ran MiXCR on the immunoSEQ multiplex PCR reads and lists one entry per CDR3 protein. This sample has tens of thousands of distinct CDR3 sequences, with just over 90% found just once. The V and J genes are TRBV4-3 and TRBJ1-1, with a possible D match to TRBD1 (6 bases). Input material: CD8+ T cells from PBMCs. The receptor's source is a human donor with Susac syndrome. CDR3 nucleotide sequence: TGCGCCAGCAGCCAAGGAGGCCAGGGGATCACTGAAGCTTTCTTT. Residues: CASSQGGQGITEAFF.